This record covers a single TCR beta chain. No antigen is known for it. Primed by a sample-barcoded 5' primer and a J-beta primer mix, a second PCR proceeded for about 7 to 11 cycles. The study obtained at least 2.5 million CDR3-containing paired-end reads from every sample. In TCRdb, the 5' RACE reads were re-called with MiXCR into one record per CDR3 protein. The sample includes around 800,000 distinct CDR3 sequences, under 45% seen only once; the top ten take nearly 20%. Every donor gave roughly 9.2 milliliters of peripheral blood. CDR1 and CDR2 from the germline V gene are SGHTA and FQGNSA. The CDR3 length is 13 residues. The data were taken from a study of blood T cells in healthy people across ages. Whole-study findings and limits: Higher diversity, along with more naive CD4+ cells, distinguished long-lived donors from aged donors. Diversity estimates drawn from one million T cells were deemed underestimates.

Sequencing used blood. The gene calls are TRBV7-2 and TRBJ2-4; D remains ambiguous. The end of the DNA aligns better with TRBJ2-7, so the J call may be wrong. This TCR came from a man in his 60s in good health. The CDR3 region has the DNA TGTGCCAGCAGTCAATACCGTCGGGACGAGCAGTACTTC. It is translated as CASSQYRRDEQYF.